One and the same sample provided the 18 T cell receptor beta chains below, sequenced in a study of T cell responses to AZD1222 COVID-19 vaccine. Data came from immunoSEQ multiplex PCR; TCRdb stores just in-frame clones and leaves some out. The sample lists 180,000 or so clones; approximately 91% were seen once. Sequencing used peripheral blood, obtained 28 days after the second AZD1222 dose. The receptors here all came from an adult who received the AZD1222 COVID-19 vaccine.

The chain links TRBV9 to TRBJ1-5, with TRBD1 as a possible D gene (5 bases). V lost 0 bases and J lost 3, with 10 bases in between. From germline, CDR1 is SGDLS and CDR2 YYNGEE. The CDR3 covers 15 residues. The DNA of the CDR3 is TGTGCCAGCAGCGTAGCAGGGCAGCACAATCAGCCCCAGCATTTT. Translated, it gives CASSVAGQHNQPQHF.

Here the CDR3 reads CASSAQGAGANVLTF. The CDR3 coding sequence is TGTGCCAGCAGCGCACAGGGGGCTGGGGCCAACGTCCTGACTTTC. The V gene is TRBV11-2, the J gene TRBJ2-6; 8 nucleotides match TRBD1. CDR3 size: 15 residues. V was clipped by 5 bases and J by 2 bases; unmatched bases: 2. Germline-derived CDR1 and CDR2 are SGHAT and FQNNGV.

This chain links TRBV12-3 or TRBV12-4 with TRBJ2-5; 7 bases agree with TRBD1. The CDR3 spans 13 residues. After removal of 7 bases from V and 1 base from J, the junction contained 3 bases not matched to a gene. CDR3 amino acids: CASTTGVQETQYF. CDR3 nucleotide sequence: TGTGCCAGCACTACAGGGGTCCAAGAGACCCAGTACTTC.

In DNA, the CDR3 is TGTGCCAGCTCACCCGGACAGGGAACAAGCTATGGCTACACCTTC. Its translation: CASSPGQGTSYGYTF. The rearrangement joins TRBV18 to TRBJ1-2; 8 bases map to TRBD1. The V gene's germline CDR1 is KGHSH and CDR2 LQKENI. The CDR3 loop spans 15 amino acids. Trimming cost V 3 bases and J 4 bases; bases outside gene matches: 7.

The chain combines TRBV9 with TRBJ2-3; unclear D gene. The CDR3 is 16 residues long. Germline V CDR1 and CDR2: SGDLS, YYNGEE. The ends were cut back, 0 bases at V and 0 bases at J, with 11 bases in the middle. CDR3: CASSVGRASSTDTQYF. The CDR3 coding sequence is TGTGCCAGCAGCGTAGGTCGGGCATCTAGCACAGATACGCAGTATTTT.

This chain connects TRBV30 to TRBJ2-7; 11 bases align to TRBD2. Germline assignment: CDR1 GTSNPN and CDR2 SVGIG (reference sequence). CDR3 size: 12 residues. Trimming at V came to 4 bases and at J to 6 bases, leaving 2 bases not matched to a gene. CDR3 sequence (DNA): TGTGCCTGGACTAGCGGGAGGCCCGAGCAGTACTTC. As protein: CAWTSGRPEQYF.

The genes are TRBV11-3 and TRBJ2-1; D might be TRBD2 (5 bases). Trimming left V 3 bases short and J 9 bases short, with 12 bases between. The CDR3 length is 13 residues. Germline V gene data show CDR1 as SGHNT and CDR2 as YENEEA. CDR3 bases: TGTGCCAGCAGCTTTTCCAGAGGGTCTGAGCAGTTCTTC. Protein sequence: CASSFSRGSEQFF.

This clone appeared once. CDR3 sequence (DNA): TGCGCCAGTGGCGGGGGCGCACCACTTTCTTACGAGCAGTACTTC. It translates to CASGGGAPLSYEQYF. The rearrangement uses TRBV10-1 and TRBJ2-7; tentatively, D is TRBD2 (7 bases). Looked up from germline, CDR1 is WNHNN and CDR2 is SYGVQD (reference sequence). Trimming cost V 9 bases and J 4 bases, with 22 bases left between them. The length of the CDR3 is 15 residues.

This clone is a singleton in its sample. V is TRBV15 and J is TRBJ2-2, with D possibly being TRBD1 (5 bases). V was trimmed by 3 bases and J by 0 bases, leaving 8 bases between them. The germline CDR1 and CDR2 sequences are LNHNV and YYDKDF (reference sequence). The CDR3 extends over 15 amino acids. The CDR3 DNA follows: TGTGCCACCAGCAGGACAGAAACGAACACCGGGGAGCTGTTTTTT. Translation gives CATSRTETNTGELFF.

The V call is TRBV3-1 (or the pseudogene TRBV3-2), the J call TRBJ1-2; D call uncertain. This CDR3 comprises 14 residues. Trimming took 2 bases from V and 2 from J, leaving 9 bases between them. Per germline, CDR1 LGHDT and CDR2 YNNKEL (reference sequence). The CDR3 DNA reads TGTGCCAGCAGCCAACCTGGGTTCAACTATGGCTACACCTTC. Its translation is CASSQPGFNYGYTF.

The chain joins TRBV4-1 to TRBJ1-4; D unresolved. CDR1 is MGHRA and CDR2 is YSYEKL in the germline V gene. The V end was cut by 0 bases, the J end by 8 bases, with 25 bases between. The CDR3 length is 19 residues. This CDR3 is CASSQEKRRYGSEAEKLFF. CDR3 sequence (DNA): TGCGCCAGCAGCCAAGAGAAACGGCGCTACGGTTCCGAAGCCGAAAAACTGTTTTTT.

V usage is TRBV9 and J usage is TRBJ2-1; possible D gene TRBD1, 6 bases. Trimming left V 0 bases short and J 6 bases short, with 16 bases between. The CDR3 consists of 16 residues. CDR1 and CDR2 from the germline V gene are SGDLS and YYNGEE. In DNA, the CDR3 is TGTGCCAGCAGCGTAGCTAGACCCCAGGGGAGCAATGAGCAGTTCTTC. Its protein product is CASSVARPQGSNEQFF.

In the case of this clone: The CDR3 ends on some other residue instead of the conserved phenylalanine or tryptophan, so this is likely a read error. The V call is TRBV4-2, the J call TRBJ2-7, with 14 positions matching TRBD2. V was pared by 0 bases and J by 2 bases, with 9 bases of the junction left unmatched. Germline lookup yields CDR1 LGHNA and CDR2 YNFKEQ. The CDR3 is 19 amino acids. CDR3 in amino acids: CASSQDRVGLAGGAYEQYL. In DNA form, the CDR3 reads TGTGCCAGCAGCCAAGATAGGGTCGGACTAGCGGGGGGCGCCTACGAGCAGTACCTC.

The chain combines TRBV4-2 with TRBJ2-7; TRBD1 might be the D (6 bases). This CDR3 spans 15 amino acids. Germline V gives CDR1 LGHNA, CDR2 YNFKEQ. V was pared by 2 bases and J by 2 bases, with 13 bases between. DNA of the CDR3: TGTGCCAGCAGCCAATGGGGGACAAGTGCCTACGAGCAGTACTTC. This codes for CASSQWGTSAYEQYF.

The genes are TRBV24-1 and TRBJ2-5; either TRBD1 or TRBD2 may supply D (5 bases each). Germline V CDR1 and CDR2: KGHDR, SFDVKD. V lost 3 bases, J lost 3 bases, and 10 bases lay in between. CDR3 length: 14 amino acids. The CDR3 DNA is TGTGCCACCAGTGATCCCGGGACCGAAGAGACCCAGTACTTC. Residues: CATSDPGTEETQYF.

The chain uses TRBV18 and TRBJ1-5, with D possibly being TRBD1 (5 bases). The CDR3 spans 15 residues. CDR1 is KGHSH and CDR2 is LQKENI in the germline V gene. V was cut by 4 bases and J by 3 bases, with 13 bases left in between. CDR3 in amino acids: CASSLDRLPNQPQHF. CDR3 sequence (DNA): TGTGCCAGCTCACTCGACAGACTCCCCAATCAGCCCCAGCATTTT.

The rearrangement links TRBV5-1 to TRBJ1-4; D is unclear. Germline V gene sequence: CDR1 SGHRS, CDR2 YFSETQ. This CDR3 is 13 amino acids long. V lost 5 bases to trimming and J lost 1 base, with 6 bases between them. As DNA, the CDR3 is TGCGCCAGCAGGCCGGGAACTAATGAAAAACTGTTTTTT. Amino acid sequence: CASRPGTNEKLFF.

The chain uses TRBV5-1 and TRBJ1-1, with 10 bases fitting TRBD1. Germline V lookup: CDR1 SGHRS, CDR2 YFSETQ. The CDR3 contains 15 residues. V trimming: 4 bases; J trimming: 6 bases; junction bases outside the gene matches: 9. The DNA for the CDR3 is TGCGCCAGCAGCGTCGAAGGGACAGGGGCGGCTGAAGCTTTCTTT. Protein product: CASSVEGTGAAEAFF.